This T cell receptor (beta chain) was obtained from a study of identifying expanded T cells in peripheral blood. Sequenced by immunoSEQ multiplex PCR; TCRdb stores in-frame clones only, minus some. The repertoire includes approximately 94,000 clones, over 70% of them detected once, and 5.5% sits in the top ten. Collection occurred without any documented infections or immune events in donors. To note about this clone: Antigen specificity is unknown.

Study-wide results and caveats: About 1.2 clones differed between technical replicates, versus approximately 17 and 20 over time. Two-week clone count variance significantly increased as total template count grew.

After removal of 5 bases from V and 4 bases from J, the junction contained 7 bases not matched to a gene. Germline V lookup: CDR1 SEHNR, CDR2 FQNEAQ (reference sequence). This CDR3 has 15 residues. This chain joins TRBV7-9 and TRBJ2-1; 8 bases map to TRBD1. Sequencing was performed on blood. This TCR derives from a person aged 18 to 75 in good health. CDR3 loop: CASSPDRALYNEQFF. In DNA, the CDR3 is TGTGCCAGCAGCCCGGACAGGGCTTTATACAATGAGCAGTTCTTC.